This T cell receptor beta chain was sequenced in a study of beta chain features in type 1 diabetes. Across the whole study: Cell yields, age and gender were similar between patients and healthy donors.

This clone was picked up one time. The V end was cut by 0 bases, the J end by 5 bases, with 14 bases between. Per germline, CDR1 LNHNV and CDR2 YYDKDF (reference sequence). This CDR3 has 15 residues. Every isolated RNA sample was fully reverse transcribed, so sequencing captured expressed TCRB transcripts. Some 3.6 million reads were obtained on average from naive, central memory and regulatory T cell samples. Clones were sequenced by immunoSEQ multiplex PCR, and TCRdb holds only the in-frame ones, with some missing. The sample consists of 350,000 to 450,000 clones, 11% to 15% of them appearing once. The sample comprised naive CD4+ T cells from blood. The clonotype comes from a man aged 25 to 45 in good health. The V gene is TRBV15, the J gene TRBJ2-7; perhaps TRBD2 as D (6 bases). The CDR3 DNA reads as TGTGCCACCAGCAGAGATCTTGGGGCTAGCGACGAGCAGTACGTC. This translates into CATSRDLGASDEQYV.